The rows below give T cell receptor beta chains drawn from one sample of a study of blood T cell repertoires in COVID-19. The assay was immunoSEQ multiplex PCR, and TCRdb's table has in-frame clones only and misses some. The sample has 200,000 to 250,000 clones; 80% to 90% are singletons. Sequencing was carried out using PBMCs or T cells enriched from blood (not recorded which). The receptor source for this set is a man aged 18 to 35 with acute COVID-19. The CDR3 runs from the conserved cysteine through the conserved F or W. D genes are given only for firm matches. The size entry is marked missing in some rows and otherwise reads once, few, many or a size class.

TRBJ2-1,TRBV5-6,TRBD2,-,TGTGCCAGCAGCTTGGCGAAGGGGACTAGCGGAGACAATGAGCAGTTCTTC,CASSLAKGTSGDNEQFF
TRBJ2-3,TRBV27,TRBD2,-,TGTGCCAGCAGTTTAATTGGACTAGGCACAGATACGCAGTATTTT,CASSLIGLGTDTQYF
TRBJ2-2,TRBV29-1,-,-,TGCAGCGGGGGGCCTCACTTAAACACCGGGGAGCTGTTTTTT,CSGGPHLNTGELFF
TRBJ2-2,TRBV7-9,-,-,TGTGCCAGCAGCTTCTATGGGCCCACCGGGGAGCTGTTTTTT,CASSFYGPTGELFF
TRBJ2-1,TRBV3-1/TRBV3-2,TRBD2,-,TGTGCCAGCAGGGGAGCGGGGGGCTACAATGAGCAGTTCTTC,CASRGAGGYNEQFF
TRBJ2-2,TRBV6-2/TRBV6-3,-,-,TGTGCCAGCAGTTCTGACGACACCACCGGGGAGCTGTTTTTT,CASSSDDTTGELFF
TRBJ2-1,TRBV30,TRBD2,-,TGTGCCTGGAGATTACTAGCGAATGAGCAGTTCTTC,CAWRLLANEQFF
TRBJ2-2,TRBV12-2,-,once,TGTGCAAGTCGCTTATGCGTGGGAAGTTCGGGAAACACCGGGGAGCTGTTTTTT,CASRLCVGSSGNTGELFF
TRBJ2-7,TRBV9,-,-,TGTGCCAGCAGCGCGCAGGGGAACTTCGGTTCGTACGAGCAGTACTTC,CASSAQGNFGSYEQYF
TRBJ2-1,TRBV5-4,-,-,TGTGCCAGCAGCTTGGGAGGGATCTCCTACAATGAGCAGTTCTTC,CASSLGGISYNEQFF
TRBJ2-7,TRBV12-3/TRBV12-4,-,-,TGTGCCAGCAGTGGGCGGGGTGGCGAGCAGTACTTC,CASSGRGGEQYF
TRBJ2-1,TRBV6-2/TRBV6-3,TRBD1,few,TGTGCCAGCAGCCCACTCAAAAGCAGGGGGAGCTACAATGAGCAGTTCTTC,CASSPLKSRGSYNEQFF
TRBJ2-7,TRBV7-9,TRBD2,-,TGTGCCAGCAGCTTGTCGGGGGGGTTGGACGAGCAGTACTTC,CASSLSGGLDEQYF
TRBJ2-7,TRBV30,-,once,TGTGCCTGGAGTGTAAGGCGAGAGGGCGAGCAGTACTTC,CAWSVRREGEQYF
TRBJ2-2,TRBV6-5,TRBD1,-,TGTGCCAGCATTAAGGGACAGGGGACCGGGGAGCTGTTTTTT,CASIKGQGTGELFF
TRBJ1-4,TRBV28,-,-,TGTGCCAGCAGTTTTTTTACCGGGACTAATGAAAAACTGTTTTTT,CASSFFTGTNEKLFF
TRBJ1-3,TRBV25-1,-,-,TGTGCCAGCAGTCAGGAAAACACCATATATTTT,CASSQENTIYF
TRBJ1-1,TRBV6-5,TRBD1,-,TGTGCCAGCAGCCCCCAAGGGACAGGTAACACTGAAGCTTTCTTT,CASSPQGTGNTEAFF
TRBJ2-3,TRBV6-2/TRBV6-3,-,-,TGTGCCAGCAGTTACAGCAGGGGACGGGATACGCAGTATTTT,CASSYSRGRDTQYF
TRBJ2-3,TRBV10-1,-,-,TGCGCCAGCAGCGAGAGAATAGGCACAGATACGCAGTATTTT,CASSERIGTDTQYF
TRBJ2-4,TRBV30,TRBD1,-,TGTGCCTGGGACTCCGGGACAGGGGGTCCCAAAAACATTCAGTACTTC,CAWDSGTGGPKNIQYF
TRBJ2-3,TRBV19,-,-,TGTGCCAGCGGGAACACCGGGAGCAATACGCAGTATTTT,CASGNTGSNTQYF
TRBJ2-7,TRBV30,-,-,TGTGCCTGGAGTCATGGGAGTCGCTACGAGCAGTACTTC,CAWSHGSRYEQYF
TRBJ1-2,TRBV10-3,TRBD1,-,TGTGCCATCAGTGGAGGTTTGGGACAGGGCTCTGGCTACACCTTC,CAISGGLGQGSGYTF
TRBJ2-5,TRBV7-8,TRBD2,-,TGTGCCAGCAGCTTAGTGTCACTAGCGGGAGTCAACACACCAGAAGAGACCCAGTACTTC,CASSLVSLAGVNTPEETQYF
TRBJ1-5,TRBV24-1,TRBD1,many,TGTGCCACCAGTGGACAGGGGCCTAGCAATCAGCCCCAGCATTTT,CATSGQGPSNQPQHF
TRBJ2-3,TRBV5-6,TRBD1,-,TGTGCCAGCAGCACCGTACAGGGGGCTAGGACAGATACGCAGTATTTT,CASSTVQGARTDTQYF